This T cell receptor beta chain was captured in a study of human T cells and chemical hapten exposure. TCRdb re-called the RACE reads with MiXCR, one entry per CDR3 protein. There are a few hundred thousand distinct CDR3 sequences in the sample; about 6% occur only once, and around 5.8% lies in the top ten. In this sample, this clonotype turned up a few times. The germline V gene has CDR1 MRHNA and CDR2 SNTAGT. The CDR3 covers 13 residues. Losses at the gene ends were 6 bases for V and 6 bases for J; bases not matched to a gene: 5. Stated time point: patch test 2, 6 weeks after DPC sensitization. The treatment was: therapeutic diphenylcyclopropenone sensitization with weekly scalp DPC.

The TCR originated in a woman between 18 and 29 years old with alopecia areata. Some clones in this sample may be carry-over from other donors' samples. The gene calls are TRBV6-4 and TRBJ1-2; TRBD1 matches 9 bases. This material consisted of whole blood, taken in connection with sensitization to the hapten diphenylcyclopropenone (DPC). The CDR3 DNA reads as TGTGCCAGCAGGGACAGGGGAGGAGATGGCTACACCTTC. It codes for CASRDRGGDGYTF.